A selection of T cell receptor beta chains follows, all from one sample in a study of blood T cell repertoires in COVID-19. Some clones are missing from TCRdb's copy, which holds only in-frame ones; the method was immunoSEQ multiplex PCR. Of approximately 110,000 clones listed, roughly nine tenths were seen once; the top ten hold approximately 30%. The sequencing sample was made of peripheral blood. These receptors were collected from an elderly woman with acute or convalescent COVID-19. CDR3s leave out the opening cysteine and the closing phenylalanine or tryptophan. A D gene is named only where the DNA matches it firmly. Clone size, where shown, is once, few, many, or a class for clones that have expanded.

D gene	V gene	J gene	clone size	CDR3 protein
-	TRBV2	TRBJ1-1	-	ASSESPGWTEAF
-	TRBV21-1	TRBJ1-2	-	ASSTYHRGGGEYGYT
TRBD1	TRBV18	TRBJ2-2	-	ASSRQGAGTGELF
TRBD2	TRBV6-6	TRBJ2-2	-	ASSLGGANTGELF
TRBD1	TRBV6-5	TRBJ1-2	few	ASSSQGDYGYT
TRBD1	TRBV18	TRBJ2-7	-	ASSPRQGYEQY
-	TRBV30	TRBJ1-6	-	AWNEGNNSPLH
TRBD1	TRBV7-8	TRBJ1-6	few	ASSLALAGGSPLH
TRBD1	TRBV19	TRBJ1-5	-	ASSNLGQYSNQPQH
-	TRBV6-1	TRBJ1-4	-	ASSELGPNEKLF
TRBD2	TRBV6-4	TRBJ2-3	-	ASSPRTSGETQY
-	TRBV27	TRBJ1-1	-	ASSLQAGVNTEAF
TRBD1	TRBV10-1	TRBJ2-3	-	AAARGLGDTQY
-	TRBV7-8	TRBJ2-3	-	ASSLGGGGSTDTQY
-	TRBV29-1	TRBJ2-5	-	SVSRETQY
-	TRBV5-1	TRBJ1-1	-	ASRVLTGFPEAF
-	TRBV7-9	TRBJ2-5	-	ASSPHLSQEAQY
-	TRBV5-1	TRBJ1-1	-	ASSSSTINTEAF
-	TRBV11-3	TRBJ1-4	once	ASTFLATNEKLF
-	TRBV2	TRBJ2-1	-	ASSPIVGEQF
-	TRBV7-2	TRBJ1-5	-	ASSLAAQGFNQPQH
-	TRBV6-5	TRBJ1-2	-	ASSLGDRGYT
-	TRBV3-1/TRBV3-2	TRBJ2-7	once	ASSPPQDSYEQY
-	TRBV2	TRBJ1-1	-	ASSPRMNTEAF
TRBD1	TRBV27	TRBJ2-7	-	ASSPPGQWSSYEQY
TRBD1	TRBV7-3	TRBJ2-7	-	ASSEGQGGPYEQY
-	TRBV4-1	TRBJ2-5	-	ASSARQEETQY
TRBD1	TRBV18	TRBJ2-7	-	ASSPPRTGSSYEQY
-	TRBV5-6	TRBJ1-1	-	ASSLQGRTEAF
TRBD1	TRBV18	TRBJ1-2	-	ASSPGTGLGYT
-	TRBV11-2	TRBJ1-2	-	ASNPGRIGGYT
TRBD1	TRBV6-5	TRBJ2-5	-	ASSRQGFLQETQY
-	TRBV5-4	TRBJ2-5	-	ASSSRTQQETQY
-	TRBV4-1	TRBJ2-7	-	ASSYRDTETYEQY
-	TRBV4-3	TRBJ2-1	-	ASSQDVGYNEQF
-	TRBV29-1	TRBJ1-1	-	SVDLTWAAEAF
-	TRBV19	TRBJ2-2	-	ASSKRYTGNTGELF
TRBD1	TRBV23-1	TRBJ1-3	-	ASSQSRTGSGNTIY
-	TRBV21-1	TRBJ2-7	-	ASSKSLAGGPPYEQY
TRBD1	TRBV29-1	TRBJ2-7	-	SAGQGQGYEQY
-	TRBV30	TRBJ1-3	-	AWSPRTAGNTIY
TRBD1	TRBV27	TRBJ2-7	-	ASRDRGSYEQY
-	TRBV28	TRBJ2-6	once	ASSSWPQGSGANVLT
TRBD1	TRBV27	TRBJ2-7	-	ASSRISTGGGYEQY
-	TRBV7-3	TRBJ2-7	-	ASSLRAGPEGQY
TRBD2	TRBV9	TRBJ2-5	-	ASSVEGIAGETQY
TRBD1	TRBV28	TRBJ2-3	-	ASSLQGNTDTQY
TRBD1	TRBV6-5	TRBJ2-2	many	ASSWQGAANTGELF
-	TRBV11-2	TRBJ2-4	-	ASGQTLLAKNIQY
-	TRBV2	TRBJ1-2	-	ASSEVTGGGYT